This T cell receptor beta chain was sequenced for a study of CD8 T cells in Susac syndrome. RNA, at about 0.5 to 1 ug, was reverse transcribed with random hexamers. Across 54 Vbeta and 13 Jbeta, TCR beta CDR3 was amplified with immunoSEQ multiplex PCR. TCRdb re-called the immunoSEQ multiplex PCR reads with MiXCR, one entry per CDR3 protein. The sample contains 100,000 to 150,000 distinct CDR3 sequences, over 75% of which appear only once. Germline CDR1 reads LNHDA; CDR2 reads SQIVND (reference sequence). CDR3 size: 14 residues. V was pared by 2 bases and J by 7 bases, with 12 bases between. The chain employs TRBV19 and TRBJ1-5; D remains ambiguous. The receptor comes from a human donor with multiple sclerosis. Source material: CD8+ T cells from PBMCs. CDR3 in amino acids: CASSILGGRQPQHF. DNA for the CDR3: TGTGCCAGTAGTATACTGGGCGGGAGACAGCCCCAGCATTTT. Full variable domain (remainder filled in from reference TRBV19 and TRBJ1-5): DGGITQSPKYLFRKEGQNVTLSCEQNLNHDAMYWYRQDPGQGLRLIYYSQIVNDFQKGDIAEGYSVSREKKESFPLTVTSAQKNPTAFYLCASSILGGRQPQHFGDGTRLSIL.